What follows are 27 T cell receptor beta chains derived from one specimen sequenced in a study of T cells after yellow fever vaccination. TCRdb passed the 5' RACE reads through MiXCR, listing each CDR3 protein once. The sample contains approximately 300,000 distinct CDR3 sequences, roughly 7% of which appear only once. The sequences come from PBMCs, collected roughly 47 days after the first yellow fever vaccination. The origin of the receptors is a man aged 18 to 30 who received the YFV17D yellow fever vaccine.

This chain links TRBV4-1 with TRBJ2-1; 7 bases are shared with TRBD2. The CDR3 contains 12 residues. V was clipped by 5 bases and J by 8 bases; unmatched bases: 3. The germline CDR1 and CDR2 sequences are MGHRA and YSYEKL. CDR3 protein: CASSVAGDEQFF. The CDR3 bases are TGCGCCAGCAGCGTAGCGGGCGATGAGCAGTTCTTC.

The CDR3 nucleotides read TGTGCCAGCAGCGTAGGAACTGACTATGGCTACACCTTC. Protein sequence: CASSVGTDYGYTF. The chain uses TRBV9 and TRBJ1-2, with no clear D. This CDR3 contains 13 residues. CDR1 SGDLS and CDR2 YYNGEE come from the germline V gene. V dropped 0 bases and J dropped 3 bases, with 6 bases sitting between them.

In its sample, this clonotype was seen a few times. V usage is TRBV7-2 and J usage is TRBJ2-3, with D possibly being TRBD2 (6 bases). The germline CDR1 and CDR2 sequences are SGHTA and FQGNSA. This CDR3 is 14 amino acids long. The V end lost 2 bases, the J end lost 6 bases, and 12 bases lay between the germline ends. CDR3 nucleotide sequence: TGTGCCAGCAGCTTATGGGACTTCAGGGATACGCAGTATTTT. Its translation: CASSLWDFRDTQYF.

This clonotype was detected a few times. This chain joins TRBV11-1 and TRBJ2-1; no definite D call. The CDR3 is made up of 17 amino acids. Germline loops: CDR1 SGHAT, CDR2 FQDESV (reference sequence). V was pared by 6 bases and J by 4 bases, with 22 bases between. CDR3 DNA: TGTGCCAGCAGACCTCGAGCACGGGTTACCTGGTACAATGAGCAGTTCTTC. Translated, it gives CASRPRARVTWYNEQFF.

This sequence joins TRBV5-8 and TRBJ2-5; D may be TRBD2 (5 bases). V lost 4 bases and J 5 bases, leaving 12 bases between the germline ends. The CDR3 has 13 residues. Germline CDR1 SGHTS, CDR2 YDEGEE. This CDR3 reads CASSPTGKETQYF. The CDR3 nucleotides are TGTGCCAGCAGCCCCACGGGAAAGGAGACCCAGTACTTC.

The chain combines TRBV30 with TRBJ2-4; 8 nucleotides line up with TRBD2. Germline-derived CDR1 and CDR2 are GTSNPN and SVGIG (reference sequence). This CDR3 has 13 amino acids. With 2 bases clipped from V and 7 bases from J, the junction kept 4 bases outside the gene matches. The CDR3 sequence: CAWSRGGLNIQYF. The CDR3 DNA follows: TGTGCCTGGAGTCGGGGGGGGCTCAACATTCAGTACTTC.

The sample holds a few counts of this clonotype. The chain combines TRBV5-1 with TRBJ1-2, with 9 bases identical to TRBD1. The CDR3 has 15 residues. Germline CDR1 SGHRS, CDR2 YFSETQ. V was pared by 5 bases and J by 3 bases, with 8 bases of the junction left unmatched. The CDR3 coding sequence is TGCGCCAGCAGTCCTAACAGGGGGCCTGACTATGGCTACACCTTC. It yields the protein CASSPNRGPDYGYTF.

This clonotype was counted between two and nine times. This rearrangement joins TRBV5-5 to TRBJ2-2, with 9 nucleotides matching TRBD1. V lost 5 bases, J lost 7 bases, and 15 bases stayed unmatched. Germline loops: CDR1 SGHKS, CDR2 YYEKEE (reference sequence). The CDR3 extends over 17 amino acids. CDR3 region: CASRNELGTGLFGELFF. CDR3 nucleotides: TGTGCCAGCAGAAATGAATTAGGGACAGGGTTGTTCGGGGAGCTGTTTTTT.

The rearrangement links TRBV7-9 to TRBJ1-2; 7 bases match TRBD1. This CDR3 contains 13 residues. J gave up 8 bases and V 7 bases, and 10 bases lay outside the gene matches. Germline lookup yields CDR1 SEHNR and CDR2 FQNEAQ (reference sequence). This chain's CDR3 is CASTKDRREGYTF. The CDR3 region has the DNA TGTGCCAGCACTAAGGACAGGAGGGAAGGCTACACCTTC.

There are many counts of this clonotype. The rearrangement links TRBV7-9 to TRBJ2-7; weak D call: TRBD1 (5 bases). This CDR3 is 12 amino acids long. Trimming took off 3 bases at V and 5 bases at J, with 8 bases between the two ends. Looked up from germline, CDR1 is SEHNR and CDR2 is FQNEAQ (reference sequence). The CDR3 nucleotides read TGTGCCAGCAGCTTGCAGGGCCACGAGCAGTACTTC. It specifies CASSLQGHEQYF.

This clonotype has a handful of counts. The chain's CDR3 is CASSQTGGQSYEQYF. CDR3 nucleotides: TGTGCCAGCAGTCAGACAGGGGGACAATCCTACGAGCAGTACTTC. This chain joins TRBV12-3 or TRBV12-4 and TRBJ2-7, with 9 bases that match TRBD1. The CDR3 is made up of 15 amino acids. V was pared by 5 bases and J by 1 base, with 6 bases of the junction left unmatched.

V gene TRBV29-1 combines with J gene TRBJ2-3, with a possible D match to TRBD2 (6 bases). V lost 7 bases, J lost 5 bases, and 16 bases lay in between. The CDR3 totals 13 residues. Germline V gives CDR1 SQVTM, CDR2 ANQGSEA. CDR3: CSALLASVDTQYF. Here the CDR3 DNA reads TGCAGCGCACTACTAGCTAGCGTAGATACGCAGTATTTT.

The gene calls are TRBV5-4 and TRBJ2-5; D is ambiguous. The CDR3 extends over 15 amino acids. V lost 5 bases to trimming and J lost 2 bases, with 16 bases between them. Germline-derived CDR1 and CDR2 are SGHNT and YYREEE (reference sequence). CDR3 loop: CASSQDGPHQETQYF. CDR3 in DNA: TGTGCCAGCAGTCAGGACGGACCCCATCAAGAGACCCAGTACTTC.

The CDR3 spells CSARDYRQGNTEAFF. The CDR3 DNA reads TGCAGTGCTAGAGATTACCGACAGGGGAACACTGAAGCTTTCTTT. The rearrangement uses TRBV20-1 and TRBJ1-1, with 7 bases fitting TRBD1. V lost 0 bases, J lost 1 base, and 5 bases stayed unmatched. Germline-derived CDR1 and CDR2 are DFQATT and SNEGSKA (reference sequence). This CDR3 contains 15 residues.

This chain uses TRBV5-1 with TRBJ2-1; TRBD1 matches 8 bases. Germline CDR1 SGHRS, CDR2 YFSETQ. V dropped 4 bases and J dropped 1; count of bases not matched to a gene: 10. This CDR3 is built from 17 residues. The CDR3 region has the DNA TGCGCCAGCAGCCTCGCGACAGGGGCGGTATCCTACAATGAGCAGTTCTTC. This gives the protein CASSLATGAVSYNEQFF.

This clonotype was observed at least ten times. J is TRBJ2-1 and V is TRBV25-1, with a tentative D call TRBD1 (6 bases). This CDR3 contains 15 residues. CDR1 is MGHDK, CDR2 SYGVNS, per germline. V dropped 10 bases and J dropped 3 bases, with 19 bases sitting between them. DNA of the CDR3: TGTGCCACCCTCCGGGACACCCTTGGCTACAATGAGCAGTTCTTC. It is translated as CATLRDTLGYNEQFF. Combining the CDR3 with reference TRBV25-1 and TRBJ2-1 gives the whole variable domain EADIYQTPRYLVIGTGKKITLECSQTMGHDKMYWYQQDPGMELHLIHYSYGVNSTEKGDLSSESTVSRIRTEHFPLTLESARPSHTSQYLCATLRDTLGYNEQFFGPGTRLTVL.

The V call is TRBV5-1, the J call TRBJ2-1; perhaps D is TRBD1 or TRBD2 (5 bases each). The CDR3 spans 12 residues. Per germline, CDR1 SGHRS and CDR2 YFSETQ. V was cut by 5 bases and J by 9 bases, with 12 bases left in between. The CDR3 sequence is CASRGDVREQFF. The CDR3, as DNA: TGCGCCAGCAGGGGGGACGTCCGTGAGCAGTTCTTC.

This clonotype was detected a few times. This chain links TRBV11-2 with TRBJ2-7; D may be TRBD1 or TRBD2 (5 bases each). The CDR3 loop spans 17 amino acids. Germline V CDR1 and CDR2: SGHAT, FQNNGV. Between the trimmed V and J ends, which lost 5 bases and 6 bases, there was a span of 26 bases. DNA of the CDR3: TGTGCCAGCAGCCTAGGATCGGGGCGGCTAGCTCATTCCGAGCAGTACGTC. It encodes CASSLGSGRLAHSEQYV.

The gene calls are TRBV29-1 and TRBJ2-3; 8 bases match TRBD2. The length of the CDR3 is 14 residues. CDR1 and CDR2 from the germline V gene are SQVTM and ANQGSEA. J lost 2 bases, V lost 6 bases, and 7 bases had no gene match. CDR3: CSVGTGGNTDTQYF. The CDR3 coding sequence is TGCAGCGTGGGGACGGGGGGGAACACAGATACGCAGTATTTT.

This clonotype occurred many times. The V and J genes are TRBV11-2 and TRBJ2-5; possible D gene TRBD2, 5 bases. Trimming cost V 0 bases and J 7 bases, with 18 bases left between them. Germline loops: CDR1 SGHAT, CDR2 FQNNGV. The CDR3 is made up of 16 amino acids. The CDR3 DNA reads TGTGCCAGCAGCTTAGACGGACCTCAGGTAGAGGGGACCCAGTACTTC. It specifies CASSLDGPQVEGTQYF.

This clonotype was recorded at least ten times. The V gene is TRBV6-1, the J gene TRBJ2-2; D not resolved. V lost 6 bases and J lost 17, with 22 bases in between. The germline gives CDR1 MNHNS, CDR2 SASEGT. The CDR3 spans 13 residues. CDR3 DNA: TGTGCCAGCAGCCCGCGCGTATTCGGACGACGTTTTTTT. This gives the protein CASSPRVFGRRFF.

This clonotype appeared many times. V and J are TRBV12-3 or TRBV12-4 and TRBJ2-2; possible D gene TRBD2, 6 bases. The CDR3 contains 16 residues. Trimming stripped 5 bases from V and 6 bases from J, with 19 bases between. The CDR3: CASSPPGLPGAGELFF. In DNA form, the CDR3 reads TGTGCCAGCAGTCCCCCGGGACTTCCCGGGGCCGGGGAGCTGTTTTTT.

This clonotype occurred a few times. The CDR3 DNA reads as TGCAGTGCTGCTGGGGGGCCCTACGAGCAGTACGTC. Translated, it gives CSAAGGPYEQYV. V and J are TRBV20-1 and TRBJ2-7; D assignment may be TRBD1 or TRBD2 (6 bases each). Deletions cut 5 bases from V and 2 bases from J, with 10 bases between. Germline V lookup: CDR1 DFQATT, CDR2 SNEGSKA (reference sequence). The CDR3 contains 12 residues.

This clonotype has just a few counts. The chain joins TRBV5-6 to TRBJ1-3; D is uncertain. CDR3 size: 12 residues. V was pared by 7 bases and J by 1 base, with 6 bases between. Per germline, CDR1 SGHDT and CDR2 YYEEEE. The CDR3 here is CASCRSGNTIYF. As DNA, the CDR3 is TGTGCCAGCTGCCGGTCTGGAAACACCATATATTTT.

This clonotype turned up a few times. The genes are TRBV6-4 and TRBJ2-5; 11 positions match TRBD2. Losses at the gene ends were 3 bases for V and 6 bases for J; bases not matched to a gene: 3. The CDR3 covers 14 residues. The germline V gene has CDR1 MRHNA and CDR2 SNTAGT. CDR3 region: CASSELAGVKTQYF. CDR3 nucleotide sequence: TGTGCCAGCAGTGAACTAGCGGGGGTGAAGACCCAGTACTTC.

The V and J genes are TRBV12-3 or TRBV12-4 and TRBJ2-1; possibly TRBD2 for D (6 bases). V was pared by 3 bases and J by 5 bases, with 11 bases between. This CDR3 spans 14 amino acids. CDR3: CASSLGGADNEQFF. The CDR3 DNA reads TGTGCCAGCAGTTTGGGCGGGGCCGACAATGAGCAGTTCTTC.

The table lists this clonotype with a few counts. This sequence joins TRBV3-1 and TRBJ2-5; D possibly corresponds to TRBD2 (5 bases). In germline, CDR1 is LGHDT, CDR2 YNNKEL (reference sequence). The CDR3 length is 15 residues. The V gene lost 2 bases and the J gene lost 5 bases, with 15 bases spanning the gap. CDR3: CASSQPDLSGETQYF. CDR3 sequence (DNA): TGTGCCAGCAGCCAACCGGACCTTTCGGGGGAGACCCAGTACTTC.